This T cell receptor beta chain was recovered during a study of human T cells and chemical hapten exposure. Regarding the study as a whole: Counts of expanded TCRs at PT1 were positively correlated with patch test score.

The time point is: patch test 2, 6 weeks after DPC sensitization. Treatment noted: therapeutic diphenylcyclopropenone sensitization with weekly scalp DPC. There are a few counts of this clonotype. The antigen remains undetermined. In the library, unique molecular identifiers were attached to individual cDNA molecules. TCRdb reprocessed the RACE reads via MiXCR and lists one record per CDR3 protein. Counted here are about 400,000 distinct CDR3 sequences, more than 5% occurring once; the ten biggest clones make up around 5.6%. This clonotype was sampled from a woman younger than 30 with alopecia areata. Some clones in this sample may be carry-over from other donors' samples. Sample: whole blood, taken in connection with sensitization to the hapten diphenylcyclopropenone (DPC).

The chain's CDR3 is CSAQGGTAYEQYF. In DNA, the CDR3 is TGCAGTGCTCAAGGGGGGACAGCCTACGAGCAGTACTTC. The gene calls are TRBV20-1 and TRBJ2-7; possibly TRBD1 for D (7 bases). This CDR3 region has 13 residues. Per germline, CDR1 DFQATT and CDR2 SNEGSKA (reference sequence). V lost 5 bases and J 2 bases, leaving 13 bases between the germline ends.